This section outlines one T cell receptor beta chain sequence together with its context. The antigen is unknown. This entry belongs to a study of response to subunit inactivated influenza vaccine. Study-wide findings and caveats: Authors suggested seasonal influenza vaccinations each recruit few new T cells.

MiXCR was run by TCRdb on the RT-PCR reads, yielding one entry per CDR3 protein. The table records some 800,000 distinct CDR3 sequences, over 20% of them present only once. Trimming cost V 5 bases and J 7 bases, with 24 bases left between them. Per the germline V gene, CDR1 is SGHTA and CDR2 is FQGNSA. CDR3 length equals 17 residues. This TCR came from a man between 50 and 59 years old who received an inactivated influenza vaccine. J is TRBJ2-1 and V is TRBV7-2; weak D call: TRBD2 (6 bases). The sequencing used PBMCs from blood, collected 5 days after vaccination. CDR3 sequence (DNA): TGTGCCAGCAGCCCTGAACCATCTCGACTAGGGAGGAATGAGCAGTTCTTC. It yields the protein CASSPEPSRLGRNEQFF.